This TCR beta chain emerged from a study of T cell responses to AZD1222 COVID-19 vaccine. Findings of the study overall: The study sampled repertoires only after the peak T cell response. Nearly half of spike-specific TCRs reportedly go after variant regions that carry no mutations.

V dropped 5 bases and J dropped 4; count of bases not matched to a gene: 2. CDR1 MNHEY and CDR2 SMNVEV come from the germline V gene (reference sequence). The CDR3 totals 13 residues. For this clone: Antigen specificity is unknown.

Assay used: immunoSEQ multiplex PCR; TCRdb lists only in-frame clones, some missing. The data contain about 120,000 clones, around 87% of them seen just once; the ten biggest clones take up roughly 1.2%. The origin of this receptor is an adult in good health. The genes are TRBV27 and TRBJ2-7; TRBD2 matches 10 bases. Source: peripheral blood, taken on day 0 of AZD1222 vaccination. CDR3 sequence reads: CASSPGLAYEQYF. The DNA for the CDR3 is TGTGCCAGCAGTCCGGGACTAGCGTACGAGCAGTACTTC.